A selection of T cell receptor beta chains follows, all from one sample in a study of the immune and genomic landscape of osteosarcoma. The method was immunoSEQ multiplex PCR; TCRdb's version includes in-frame clones alone and lacks a portion of them. The sample includes over a thousand clones, around 68% of them seen just once. Sequenced: metastatic tumor tissue from the lung. Source of these receptors: a boy aged 5-17 years with osteosarcoma. Both conserved end residues are part of each CDR3. Each record gives: clone size, D gene, V gene, J gene, CDR3 protein, CDR3 DNA. The D gene is left open where the match is weak. Expanded clones are given a class, and other clones once, few, many or no size at all.

clone size: once
D gene: .
V gene: TRBV7-9
J gene: TRBJ2-7
CDR3 protein: CASSLVEASYEQYF
CDR3 DNA: TGTGCCAGCAGCTTAGTCGAGGCCTCCTACGAGCAGTACTTC

clone size: once
D gene: .
V gene: TRBV5-3
J gene: TRBJ2-3
CDR3 protein: CASSLTGDTQYF
CDR3 DNA: TGTGCCAGCAGCTTGACTGGGGATACGCAGTATTTT

clone size: once
D gene: TRBD1
V gene: TRBV29-1
J gene: TRBJ2-7
CDR3 protein: CRPTGASSYEQYF
CDR3 DNA: TGCAGGCCAACAGGGGCGAGCTCCTACGAGCAGTACTTC

clone size: few
D gene: TRBD1
V gene: TRBV19
J gene: TRBJ1-5
CDR3 protein: CASSIRGLGQPQHF
CDR3 DNA: TGTGCCAGTAGTATCAGGGGGCTGGGACAGCCCCAGCATTTT

clone size: .
D gene: TRBD2
V gene: TRBV19
J gene: TRBJ2-3
CDR3 protein: CASSIGGARLAGFTDTQYF
CDR3 DNA: TGTGCCAGTAGTATAGGAGGGGCGAGGCTAGCGGGCTTCACAGATACGCAGTATTTT

clone size: .
D gene: TRBD1
V gene: TRBV9
J gene: TRBJ2-7
CDR3 protein: CASSPGQGDEQYF
CDR3 DNA: TGTGCCAGCAGCCCGGGACAGGGGGACGAGCAGTACTTC

clone size: .
D gene: .
V gene: TRBV6-4
J gene: TRBJ2-3
CDR3 protein: CASSESDTDTQYF
CDR3 DNA: TGTGCCAGCAGTGAGTCGGACACAGATACGCAGTATTTT

clone size: .
D gene: .
V gene: TRBV18
J gene: TRBJ2-3
CDR3 protein: CASSPSLGAPDTQYF
CDR3 DNA: TGTGCCAGCTCACCGTCACTAGGAGCCCCAGATACGCAGTATTTT

clone size: few
D gene: TRBD2
V gene: TRBV19
J gene: TRBJ2-1
CDR3 protein: CASSASGNSYNEQFF
CDR3 DNA: TGTGCCAGTAGTGCTAGCGGGAACTCCTACAATGAGCAGTTCTTC

clone size: .
D gene: .
V gene: TRBV5-1
J gene: TRBJ2-2
CDR3 protein: CASSLTTANTGELFF
CDR3 DNA: TGCGCCAGCAGCTTGACGACAGCGAACACCGGGGAGCTGTTTTTT

clone size: once
D gene: .
V gene: TRBV7-2
J gene: TRBJ2-3
CDR3 protein: CASSPYTDTQYF
CDR3 DNA: TGTGCCAGCAGCCCCTACACAGATACGCAGTATTTT

clone size: .
D gene: .
V gene: TRBV7-2
J gene: TRBJ2-7
CDR3 protein: CASSSSRAYEQYF
CDR3 DNA: TGTGCCAGCAGCTCGAGCAGGGCCTACGAGCAGTACTTC

clone size: .
D gene: TRBD2
V gene: TRBV13
J gene: TRBJ2-2
CDR3 protein: CASSFPQLATLGTGELFF
CDR3 DNA: TGTGCCAGCAGCTTCCCCCAACTAGCGACATTGGGCACCGGGGAGCTGTTTTTT

clone size: .
D gene: TRBD2
V gene: TRBV28
J gene: TRBJ2-7
CDR3 protein: CASRSGDYSYEQYF
CDR3 DNA: TGTGCCAGCAGAAGCGGGGACTACTCCTACGAGCAGTACTTC

clone size: .
D gene: TRBD2
V gene: TRBV6-4
J gene: TRBJ2-3
CDR3 protein: CASSDGTSGADTQYF
CDR3 DNA: TGTGCCAGCAGTGACGGGACTAGCGGGGCAGATACGCAGTATTTT

clone size: .
D gene: .
V gene: TRBV7-9
J gene: TRBJ2-7
CDR3 protein: CASSIPGPYEQYF
CDR3 DNA: TGTGCCAGCAGCATTCCGGGTCCCTACGAGCAGTACTTC